Detailed here is one TCR beta chain. A junction boundary mismatches the germline segment, possibly from a read error. These data are taken from a study of blood T cell repertoires in COVID-19. Everyone who took part was roughly 18 to 100 years old, and they came from 20 to 25 US areas. Participants' reported clinical history set cohort assignment. Measured with immunoSEQ multiplex PCR; TCRdb has only the in-frame clones, and not every one. The sample yields around 470,000 clones, 80% to 95% seen once. This CDR3 region has 14 residues. CDR1 is LNHDA and CDR2 is SQIVND in the germline V gene (reference sequence).

The chain recombines TRBV19 with TRBJ2-3, with 11 bases lining up with TRBD2. This receptor was obtained from a man aged 18 to 29 who had recovered from COVID-19. Sequenced: PBMCs or T cells enriched from blood (not recorded which). The CDR3 DNA reads as TGTGCCAGTAGGATAGCGGGGGGGAGAGATACGCAGTATTTT. Protein product: CASRIAGGRDTQYF.